This TCR beta chain was captured by sequencing in a study of T cells after yellow fever vaccination. Study as a whole: Preparation used SMART-Seq v4 Ultra Low Input for the low-cell-number fractions. Study-level results: Abundant bulk-population clonotypes could contaminate the FACS-sorted repertoires.

This clonotype occurred a few times. Its specificity is not known. Trimming took 4 bases from V and 1 from J; bases not matched to a gene: 12. Germline V lookup: CDR1 LGHNA, CDR2 YSLEER. CDR3 length equals 18 residues. 5'RACE template switching generated TCR cDNA, adding a universal primer site and UMIs. TCRdb reprocessed the 5' RACE reads with MiXCR, giving one entry per CDR3 protein. The sample records under 600,000 distinct CDR3 sequences, around a fifth being singletons. Specimen: PBMCs, collected around 3 weeks after the first yellow fever vaccination. J is TRBJ2-3 and V is TRBV4-3; TRBD2 matches 9 bases. The clonotype originates from a man between 18 and 29 years old who received the YFV17D yellow fever vaccine. CDR3 region: CASSPATRGGLGTDTQYF. The CDR3 DNA reads TGCGCCAGCAGCCCCGCGACGCGGGGGGGATTGGGCACAGATACGCAGTATTTT.